A single sample gave rise to the 16 T cell receptor beta chains below, sequenced in a study of blood T cell repertoires in COVID-19. Sequenced by immunoSEQ multiplex PCR; TCRdb stores in-frame clones only, minus some. The top ten clones hold about 4% of a sample with 200,000 to 300,000 clones, about four fifths of them seen once. Sequencing was done on a sample of peripheral blood. Receptors were obtained from a middle-aged man with acute or convalescent COVID-19.

V is TRBV9 and J is TRBJ2-3, with a tentative D call TRBD2 (6 bases). The length of the CDR3 is 15 residues. Trimming removed 0 bases from V and 5 bases from J, with 13 bases in between. Germline-derived CDR1 and CDR2 are SGDLS and YYNGEE. This CDR3 is CASSVAGDAGDTQYF. CDR3 in DNA: TGTGCCAGCAGCGTAGCGGGAGACGCGGGAGATACGCAGTATTTT.

The J gene is TRBJ2-3, the V gene TRBV24-1, with TRBD2 matching over 15 bases. Trimming took 4 bases from V and 1 from J; bases not matched to a gene: 11. The CDR3 spans 20 residues. The germline gives CDR1 KGHDR, CDR2 SFDVKD. In nucleotides, the CDR3 is TGTGCCACCAGTGACCCTGGACTAGCGGGAGGGCCGAGAGGCACAGATACGCAGTATTTT. Encoded protein: CATSDPGLAGGPRGTDTQYF.

This clone was seen only once. This rearrangement joins TRBV3-1 (or the pseudogene TRBV3-2) to TRBJ1-2, with D uncertain. The CDR3 is 13 amino acids. Germline assignment: CDR1 LGHDT and CDR2 YNNKEL (reference sequence). The germline V and J ends were trimmed by 3 bases and 8 bases, with 13 bases remaining between them. In nucleotides, the CDR3 is TGTGCCAGCAGCCAGATCTCGACGGGGGGCTACACCTTC. Its protein is CASSQISTGGYTF.

The J gene is TRBJ2-7, the V gene TRBV27, with TRBD1 identical over 9 bases. The CDR3 contains 14 residues. After removal of 5 bases from V and 2 bases from J, the junction contained 4 bases not matched to a gene. CDR1 MNHEY and CDR2 SMNVEV come from the germline V gene (reference sequence). The CDR3 DNA follows: TGTGCCAGCAGTCTGGGACAGGGTCCCTACGAGCAGTACTTC. It encodes CASSLGQGPYEQYF.

The chain has TRBV7-2 and TRBJ2-7; 11 nucleotides line up with TRBD2. The CDR3 sequence is 18 residues long. The V and J ends lost 1 base and 2 bases, in that order; junction bases with no gene match: 10. Per the germline V gene, CDR1 is SGHTA and CDR2 is FQGNSA. CDR3 amino acids: CASSLGEGLAGGTYEQYF. For the CDR3, the DNA is TGTGCCAGCAGCTTAGGCGAAGGTCTAGCGGGGGGCACCTACGAGCAGTACTTC.

V and J are TRBV2 and TRBJ1-5; unclear D gene. Germline V gene sequence: CDR1 SNHLY, CDR2 FYNNEI. V was cut by 4 bases and J by 9 bases, with 13 bases left in between. CDR3 length equals 13 residues. The CDR3 loop is CASSGAGFPPQHF. CDR3 bases: TGTGCCAGCAGTGGGGCAGGTTTCCCGCCCCAGCATTTT.

V and J are TRBV19 and TRBJ1-2; D call uncertain. The CDR3 is 12 amino acids. The V gene lost 0 bases and the J gene lost 13 bases, with 12 bases spanning the gap. Per the germline V gene, CDR1 is LNHDA and CDR2 is SQIVND (reference sequence). CDR3 sequence: CASSIEGRRSTF. For the CDR3, the DNA is TGTGCCAGTAGTATAGAAGGACGGAGGTCCACCTTC.

V usage is TRBV6-5 and J usage is TRBJ1-2; weak D call: TRBD1 (5 bases). V was pared by 2 bases and J by 5 bases, with 15 bases between. The CDR3 runs 15 residues. CDR1 and CDR2 from the germline V gene are MNHEY and SVGAGI. Here the CDR3 reads CASSYPAGGNYGYTF. In DNA form, the CDR3 reads TGTGCCAGCAGTTACCCGGCGGGGGGTAATTATGGCTACACCTTC.

This sequence joins TRBV5-8 and TRBJ1-1; no clear D gene. The V gene's germline CDR1 is SGHTS and CDR2 YDEGEE. The CDR3 consists of 14 residues. Trimming took off 0 bases at V and 6 bases at J, with 12 bases between the two ends. In nucleotides, the CDR3 is TGTGCCAGCAGCTTGGACCAGGAGGTCCCTGAAGCTTTCTTT. Amino acid sequence: CASSLDQEVPEAFF.

This rearrangement joins TRBV7-2 to TRBJ1-5, with 9 bases identical to TRBD1. V trimming: 5 bases; J trimming: 4 bases; junction bases outside the gene matches: 3. This CDR3 is built from 14 residues. Germline assignment: CDR1 SGHTA and CDR2 FQGNSA. In nucleotides, the CDR3 is TGTGCCAGCAGCCTCGGGACAGGGAATCAGCCCCAGCATTTT. The encoded protein is CASSLGTGNQPQHF.

The CDR3 nucleotides are TGTGCCAGCAGTGAGGAACCCGGGGGCTCCTACAATGAGCAGTTCTTC. Its translation is CASSEEPGGSYNEQFF. V and J are TRBV2 and TRBJ2-1, with D perhaps matching TRBD2 (6 bases). CDR3 length: 16 residues. Germline V gene sequence: CDR1 SNHLY, CDR2 FYNNEI. V lost 3 bases, J lost 0 bases, and 12 bases lay in between.

The chain is built from TRBV30 and TRBJ1-5; maybe TRBD1 (6 bases). Germline CDR1 is GTSNPN and CDR2 is SVGIG (reference sequence). This CDR3 contains 14 residues. V was trimmed by 4 bases and J by 4 bases, leaving 14 bases between them. Here the CDR3 reads CAWTRAGANQPQHF. CDR3 sequence (DNA): TGTGCCTGGACCCGAGCGGGGGCTAATCAGCCCCAGCATTTT. The whole variable domain, filled in from reference TRBV30 and TRBJ1-5, reads SQTIHQWPATLVQPVGSPLSLECTVEGTSNPNLYWYRQAAGRGLQLLFYSVGIGQISSEVPQNLSASRPQDRQFILSSKKLLLSDSGFYLCAWTRAGANQPQHFGDGTRLSIL.

This chain links TRBV5-1 with TRBJ1-5; the D gene is possibly TRBD1 (6 bases). This CDR3 spans 16 amino acids. Trimming pared 0 bases from V and 0 bases from J, leaving 10 bases between. Germline values: CDR1 SGHRS, CDR2 YFSETQ. CDR3 coding DNA: TGCGCCAGCAGCTTGGGAGGACAGCTTAGCAATCAGCCCCAGCATTTT. It translates to CASSLGGQLSNQPQHF.

V is TRBV7-9 and J is TRBJ2-1, with 8 bases aligning to TRBD1. The length of the CDR3 is 15 residues. From germline, CDR1 is SEHNR and CDR2 FQNEAQ (reference sequence). The junction had 6 bases not matched to a gene; V was cut back by 1 base and J by 7 bases. CDR3: CASSLGRTGLNEQFF. The DNA of the CDR3 is TGTGCCAGCAGCTTAGGCCGGACAGGGTTAAATGAGCAGTTCTTC.

The chain links TRBV7-9 to TRBJ1-1; D gene uncertain. Germline CDR1 SEHNR, CDR2 FQNEAQ (reference sequence). The germline V and J ends were trimmed by 6 bases and 5 bases, with 7 bases remaining between them. This CDR3 is built from 11 residues. The CDR3 bases are TGTGCCAGCAGGCAGAATACTGAAGCTTTCTTT. Translated: CASRQNTEAFF.

J is TRBJ1-2 and V is TRBV10-3; tentatively, D is TRBD1 (6 bases). The CDR3 has 14 amino acids. Germline CDR1 and CDR2: ENHRY and SYGVKD. V was clipped by 6 bases and J by 6 bases, with 17 bases between them. The CDR3 protein is CAIRYSGTINGYTF. CDR3 DNA: TGTGCCATCAGGTACTCCGGGACAATTAATGGCTACACCTTC.